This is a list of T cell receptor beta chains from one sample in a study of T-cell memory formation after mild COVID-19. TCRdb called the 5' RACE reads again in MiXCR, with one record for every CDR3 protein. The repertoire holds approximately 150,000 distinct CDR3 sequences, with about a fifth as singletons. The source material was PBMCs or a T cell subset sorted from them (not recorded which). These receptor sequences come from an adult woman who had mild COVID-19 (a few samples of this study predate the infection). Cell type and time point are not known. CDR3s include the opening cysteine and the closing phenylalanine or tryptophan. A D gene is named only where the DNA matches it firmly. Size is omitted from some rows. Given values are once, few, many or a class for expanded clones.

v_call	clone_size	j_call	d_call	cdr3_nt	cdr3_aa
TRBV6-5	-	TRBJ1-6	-	TGTGCCAGCACCCTTACGGGGGGGGCAAGATCACCCCTCCACTTT	CASTLTGGARSPLHF
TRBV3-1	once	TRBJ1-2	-	TGTGCCAGCAGCCCTGGTGGGTCAGCTAACTATGGCTACACCTTC	CASSPGGSANYGYTF
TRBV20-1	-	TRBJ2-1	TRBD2	TGCAGTGCTCAGACTAGCGGAGCGTACAATGAGCAGTTCTTC	CSAQTSGAYNEQFF
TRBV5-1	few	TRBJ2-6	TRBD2	TGCGCCAGCAGCTCCGTCGGGGGGGCTGGGGCCAACGTCCTGACTTTC	CASSSVGGAGANVLTF
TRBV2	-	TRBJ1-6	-	TGTGCCAGCAGTGCCCCTGGGGGGGGCTATAATTCACCCCTCCACTTT	CASSAPGGGYNSPLHF
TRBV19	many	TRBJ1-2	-	TGTGCCAGTAGTACCAACCCCCGGGGGTCGTATGGCTACACCTTC	CASSTNPRGSYGYTF
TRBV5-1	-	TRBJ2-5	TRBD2	TGCGCCAGCAGCTTGGCGGGGACTAGAGAAGAGACCCAGTACTTC	CASSLAGTREETQYF
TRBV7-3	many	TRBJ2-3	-	TGTGCCAGCAGCTTAACGGGTAGCCACACAGATACGCAGTATTTT	CASSLTGSHTDTQYF
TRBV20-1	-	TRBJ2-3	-	TGCAGTGCTAGCCAGGGTGGGCTAGCGTCGAATACGCAGTATTTT	CSASQGGLASNTQYF
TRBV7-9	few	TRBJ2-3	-	TGTGCCAGCAGCTTATACAGCACTAGCACAGATACGCAGTATTTT	CASSLYSTSTDTQYF
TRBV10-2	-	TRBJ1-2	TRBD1	TGCGCCAGCAGGGACAGGGGGCCTGGAGCTTCTAACTATGGCTACACCTTC	CASRDRGPGASNYGYTF
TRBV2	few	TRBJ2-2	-	TGTGCCAGCATCCGTGACAGTGTTACCGGGGAGCTGTTTTTT	CASIRDSVTGELFF
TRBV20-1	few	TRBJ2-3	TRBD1	TGCAGTGCCCAAGGGGGCAAGCGAGATACGCAGTATTTT	CSAQGGKRDTQYF
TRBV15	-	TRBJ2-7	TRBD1	TGTGCCACCAGCGGTGACAGGGGGGGCTACGAGCAGTACTTC	CATSGDRGGYEQYF
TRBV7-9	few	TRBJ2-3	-	TGTGCCAGCAGCTTAGGTGGCGAACGCACAGATACGCAGTATTTT	CASSLGGERTDTQYF
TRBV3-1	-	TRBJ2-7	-	TGTGCCAGCAGCCATGGGCGGGGTTCCTACGAGCAGTACTTC	CASSHGRGSYEQYF
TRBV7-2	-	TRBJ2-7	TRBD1	TGTGCCAGCAGCTTCTCCCGGGACAGCCAGACCTACGAGCAGTACTTC	CASSFSRDSQTYEQYF
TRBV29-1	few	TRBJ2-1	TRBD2	TGCAGCGCACCTAGCGGGGGTTCCTACAATGAGCAGTTCTTC	CSAPSGGSYNEQFF
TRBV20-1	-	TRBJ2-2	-	TGCAGTGCTAGCATAGCGAACACCGGGGAGCTGTTTTTT	CSASIANTGELFF
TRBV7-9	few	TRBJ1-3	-	TGTGCCAGCAGCTTTGGGCCCGGGCCGGAGATATATTTT	CASSFGPGPEIYF
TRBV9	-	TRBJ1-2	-	TGTGCCAGCAGCGTAGATGAGGGGATGGGAGGCTACACCTTC	CASSVDEGMGGYTF
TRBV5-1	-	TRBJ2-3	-	TGCGCCAGCAGCTTGCAGGGTGAAGGACGAGATACGCAGTATTTT	CASSLQGEGRDTQYF
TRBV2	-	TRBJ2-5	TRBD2	TGTGCCAGCAGGGCAGCGGGGGCGATGTCAGAGACCCAGTACTTC	CASRAAGAMSETQYF
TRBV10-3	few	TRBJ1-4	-	TGTGCCATCAGTGGAGGAGAAAATGAAAAACTGTTTTTT	CAISGGENEKLFF
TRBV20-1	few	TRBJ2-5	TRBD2	TGCAGTGCTAGGACTAGCGGGGAAGAGACCCAGTACTTC	CSARTSGEETQYF
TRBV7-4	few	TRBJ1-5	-	TGTGCCAGCAGCTCGACAGGAGCCCGGGTGCATTTT	CASSSTGARVHF
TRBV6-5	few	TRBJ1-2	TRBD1	TGTGCCAGCAGGCCCGTCCAGGGGGCGAGTGGCTACACCTTC	CASRPVQGASGYTF
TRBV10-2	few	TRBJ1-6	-	TGCGCCAGCGAGGACAGACCCTATTCACCCCTCCACTTT	CASEDRPYSPLHF